This T cell receptor (beta chain) was identified in a study of identical twins (dated by TCRdb to between 2015 and 2016). Concerning the study at large: The study deep-sequenced TCR alpha and beta repertoires from monozygotic twins, unrelated adults of various ages and cord blood to test whether fetal clonotypes persist. To rule out contamination, replicate twin experiments were performed at different times with different library preparation protocols. On the study overall, not on this receptor specifically: Conclusions relied on cross-sectional statistical analysis, since the same donors could not be followed over many years. Compared with coincidental sharing between unrelated individuals, out-of-frame TCR alpha sequences shared between twins showed an excess of sequences with low generation probability. Out-of-frame TCR alpha sharing in monozygotic twins was systematically underestimated by recombination models, whereas sharing between unrelated individuals was in agreement with the recombination models. Fewer insertions were carried by abundant cord blood beta clonotypes; a weaker similar trend was observed in young adult naive repertoires, while no such trend was observed in memory repertoires. A weaker excess of twin sharing was found in beta out-of-frame sequences because the signal-to-noise ratio was lowered by fewer shared sequences. Zero-insertion analyses could be partly confounded by invariant T cells such as MAIT and iNKT, although diverse VJ usage argued against such confounding for most clonotypes.

About this clonotype: No antigen is known for it. No per-base quality is available; no much larger clone lies one base away.

All donors were healthy Caucasians. Three pairs of female monozygotic twins, all aged roughly 18 to 29 years, were included in the twin cohort. Positive isolation kits from Invitrogen were used to isolate CD4+ and CD8+ T cell populations. The receptor library was made with 5' RACE. Sequencing relied on an Illumina HiSeq 2000. A universal primer binding site was introduced by template switching, and a unique molecular identifier was present in the final cDNA, enabling accurate counting of TCR cDNA molecules. Specific primers in the conserved constant-segment region were used to synthesize first-strand cDNA for the TCR alpha and beta chains. To control for contamination, every cDNA library carried two barcodes: a SMART-Mk sample barcode plus Illumina barcodes. TruSeq adapter sequences, together with Illumina sample barcodes, were added in two successive PCR steps. The TCR alpha and beta cDNA libraries were sequenced on the Illumina HiSeq platform using custom primers. In the source study's methods: MiGEC processed the raw reads to extract unique molecular identifiers, while MiXCR was used to determine the CDR3 positions. Recombination models were inferred per individual with the repgenHMM and IGoR tools using an EM algorithm. Shared clonotypes were analyzed with the tcR package in R, and sharing was normalized by the product of cloneset sizes. Out-of-frame nonproductive sequences were analyzed to study raw recombination free of thymic and clonal selection effects. TCRdb trimmed public reads at Q25 via fastp, called clones via MiXCR and kept in-frame beta chains. Every entry covers one CDR3 protein and lists the most common genes and DNA from its rows. These V and J calls originate from TCRdb's pipeline instead of the authors' own analysis. The sample yields more than 400,000 distinct CDR3 sequences; 13% to 15% were counted once. Jointly, the top ten make up roughly 0.43% of the sample.

V has 4 bases trimmed and J has 6 bases trimmed; junction bases matching no gene number 9. Reading the germline V gene gives CDR1 ENHRY and CDR2 SYGVKD. The CDR3 holds 17 amino acids from the cysteine to the phenylalanine. Only the CDR3 region is kept as DNA, spanning 51 bases read in frame from base 1. The sample was also reused in another study, on yellow fever vaccine responses in identical twins. The other study reports the following: According to the authors, the vaccine-induced T cell response in identical twins seemed to be partly convergent and partly specific to each individual. In identical twins, the study followed T cell clones that responded to the vaccine with precision.

This TCR was sampled from a woman in her late teens or twenties in good health. Source material: CD4+ T cells sorted from blood. This chain is built from TRBV10-3 and TRBJ2-1; 13 middle bases align to TRBD2. For the CDR3, the sequence is CAISGSGTSGVANEQFF. The nucleotide sequence reads TGTGCCATCAGTGGATCCGGGACTAGCGGGGTGGCCAATGAGCAGTTCTTC.